This TCR beta chain stems from a study of early T cells in non-severe SARS-CoV-2 infection. Background on the study: Sequencing targeted bulk RNA from unsorted whole blood, leaving chains unpaired.

Germline CDR1 is MDHEN and CDR2 is SYDVKM. V dropped 4 bases and J dropped 9 bases, with 10 bases sitting between them. This CDR3 spans 12 amino acids. TCRdb re-called the 5' RACE reads with MiXCR, one entry per CDR3 protein. The sample lists about 35,000 distinct CDR3 sequences; 5% to 6.5% were seen once. This rearrangement joins TRBV28 to TRBJ2-1; the D call may be TRBD1 or TRBD2 (5 bases each). Here the sequenced sample was whole blood, taken at baseline. This clonotype originated in an adult who was a healthcare worker with PCR-confirmed SARS-CoV-2 infection or an uninfected control (not recorded which). CDR3 DNA: TGTGCCAGCAGTTCTCGAGGGGCTGAGCAGTTCTTC. As protein: CASSSRGAEQFF.